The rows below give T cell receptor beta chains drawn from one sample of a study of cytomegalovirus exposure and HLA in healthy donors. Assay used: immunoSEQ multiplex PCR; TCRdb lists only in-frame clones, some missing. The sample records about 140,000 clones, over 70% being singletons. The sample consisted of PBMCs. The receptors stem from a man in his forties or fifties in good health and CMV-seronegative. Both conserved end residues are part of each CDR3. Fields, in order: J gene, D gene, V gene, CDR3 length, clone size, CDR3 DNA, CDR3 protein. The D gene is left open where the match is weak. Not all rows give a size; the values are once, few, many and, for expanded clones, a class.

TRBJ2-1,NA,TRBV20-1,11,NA,TGCAGTGCTAGAGGCGTAAATGAGCAGTTCTTC,CSARGVNEQFF
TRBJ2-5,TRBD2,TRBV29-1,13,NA,TGCAGCGTTGGGGGGGGGACTCGAAAGACCCAGTACTTC,CSVGGGTRKTQYF
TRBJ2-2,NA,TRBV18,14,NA,TGTGCCAGCTCAAACAGGGTAGAGACCGGGGAGCTGTTTTTT,CASSNRVETGELFF
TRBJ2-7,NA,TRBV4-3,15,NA,TGCGCCAGCAGCCAAGACCGCACCCTAGGTCACGAGCAGTACTTC,CASSQDRTLGHEQYF
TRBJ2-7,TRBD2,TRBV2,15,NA,TGTGCCAGCAGTGCAGTCGGGGGGTTTGCCTACGAGCAGTACTTC,CASSAVGGFAYEQYF
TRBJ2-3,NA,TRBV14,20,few,TGTGCCAGCAGCCATAACCCCGAGGGGGGGGGCCGGTTTCGCACAGATACGCAGTATTTT,CASSHNPEGGGRFRTDTQYF
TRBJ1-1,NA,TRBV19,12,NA,TGTGCCAGTAGCAACCGGGAGCATGAAGCTTTCTTT,CASSNREHEAFF
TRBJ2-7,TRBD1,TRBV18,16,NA,TGTGCCAGCTCATCCCTACCAGGACAGGGTTATGGCGAGCAGTACTTC,CASSSLPGQGYGEQYF
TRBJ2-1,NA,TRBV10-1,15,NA,TGCGCCAGCAGTGAAAGGGGGTCCCCCTACAATGAGCAGTTCTTC,CASSERGSPYNEQFF
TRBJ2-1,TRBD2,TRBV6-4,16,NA,TGTGCCAGCAGTGACTTTATGAGCGGGGCAACCAATGAGCAGTTCTTC,CASSDFMSGATNEQFF
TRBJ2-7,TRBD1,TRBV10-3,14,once,TGTGCCATCAGTGATGCAGGGGGCATTTACGAGCAGTACTTC,CAISDAGGIYEQYF
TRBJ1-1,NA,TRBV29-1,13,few,TGCAGCGTTGTGGCAGGCATGAACACTGAAGCTTTCTTT,CSVVAGMNTEAFF
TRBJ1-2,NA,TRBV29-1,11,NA,TGCAGCGTTGGAACCAGGGTCGGCTACACCTTC,CSVGTRVGYTF
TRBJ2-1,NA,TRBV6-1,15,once,TGTGCCAGCAGCCCTAGCGCTTCTCCCTACAATGAGCAGTTCTTC,CASSPSASPYNEQFF
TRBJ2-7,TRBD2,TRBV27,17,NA,TGTGCCAGCAGTAGTAGGACTAGCGGGGGTGATACCTACGAGCAGTACTTC,CASSSRTSGGDTYEQYF
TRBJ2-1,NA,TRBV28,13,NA,TGTGCCAGCAGTATCTCCCAGGGGTTTGAGCAGTTCTTC,CASSISQGFEQFF
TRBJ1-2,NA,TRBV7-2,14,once,TGTGCCAGCAGCCTCAGGACAAACAACTATGGCTACACCTTC,CASSLRTNNYGYTF
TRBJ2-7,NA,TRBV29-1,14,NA,TGCAGCGTTGAAGAGGGGGCCGTATCTACGGAGCAGTACTTC,CSVEEGAVSTEQYF
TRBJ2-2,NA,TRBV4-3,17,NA,TGCGCCAGCAGCCAAGATTGGGGGACATCGTTTCCCGGGGAGCTGTTTTTT,CASSQDWGTSFPGELFF
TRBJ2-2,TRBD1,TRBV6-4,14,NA,TGTGCCAGCAGTCGGGACAGAAGCACCGGGGAGCTGTTTTTT,CASSRDRSTGELFF
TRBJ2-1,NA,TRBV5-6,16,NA,TGTGCCAGCAGCTTGGGGACGGACGGGGCCTACAATGAGCAGTTCTTC,CASSLGTDGAYNEQFF
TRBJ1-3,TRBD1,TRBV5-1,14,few,TGCGCCAGCAGGACAGGGGGCTCTGGAAACACCATATATTTT,CASRTGGSGNTIYF
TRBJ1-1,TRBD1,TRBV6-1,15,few,TGTGCCAGCAGTGCACAGGGGGCCCTGAACACTGAAGCTTTCTTT,CASSAQGALNTEAFF
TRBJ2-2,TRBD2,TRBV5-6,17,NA,TGTGCCAGCAGCTTGAGGTCATTAGCGGGGTACACCGGGGAGCTGTTTTTT,CASSLRSLAGYTGELFF
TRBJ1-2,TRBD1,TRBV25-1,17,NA,TGTGCCAGCAGTGAATATGGAGGACAGGGGAGCAACTATGGCTACACCTTC,CASSEYGGQGSNYGYTF
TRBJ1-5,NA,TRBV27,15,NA,TGTGCCAGCAGCCAAACTTTCACCAGCAATCAGCCCCAGCATTTT,CASSQTFTSNQPQHF
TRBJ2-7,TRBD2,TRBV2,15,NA,TGTGCCAGCAGCCTCTCCGGGACTAGCGTCTACGAGCAGTACTTC,CASSLSGTSVYEQYF
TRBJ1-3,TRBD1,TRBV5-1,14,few,TGCGCCAGCAGCTTGGACAGGGGTGGAAACACCATATATTTT,CASSLDRGGNTIYF
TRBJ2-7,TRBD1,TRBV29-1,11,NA,TGCAGCGGGACAGGCCCCTACGAGCAGTACTTC,CSGTGPYEQYF
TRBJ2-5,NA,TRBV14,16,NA,TGTGCCAGCAGCCAAGAGTGGAAAGGGGGTCGGGAGACCCAGTACTTC,CASSQEWKGGRETQYF
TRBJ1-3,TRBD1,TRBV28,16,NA,TGTGCCAGCAGCTCCACTCACAGGGGAGTTGGAAACACCATATATTTT,CASSSTHRGVGNTIYF
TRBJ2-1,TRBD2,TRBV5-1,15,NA,TGCGCCAGCAGCTTGAGCGGGGGGGCGTACAATGAGCAGTTCTTC,CASSLSGGAYNEQFF
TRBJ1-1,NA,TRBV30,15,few,TGTGCCTGGAGTCGGACAAGGCCCATGAACACTGAAGCTTTCTTT,CAWSRTRPMNTEAFF
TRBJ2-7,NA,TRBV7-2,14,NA,TGTGCCAGCAGCTTAGGGGGCATATCCTACGAGCAGTACTTC,CASSLGGISYEQYF
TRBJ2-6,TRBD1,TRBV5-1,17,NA,TGCGCCAGCAGCCCCGGGACAGCCATCTCTGGGGCCAACGTCCTGACTTTC,CASSPGTAISGANVLTF
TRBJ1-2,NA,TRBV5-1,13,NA,TGCGCCAGCAGCTTGGAAACGGTCGGGGGCTACACCTTC,CASSLETVGGYTF
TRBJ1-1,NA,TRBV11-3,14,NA,TGTGCCAGCAGCTCGACCCGGGGGAACACTGAAGCTTTCTTT,CASSSTRGNTEAFF